The TCR beta chain under discussion was sequenced for a study of human T cells and chemical hapten exposure. Study summary: How much TCR each sample yielded varied, mostly because pooled library volumes differed slightly. Findings of the study overall: TCRs above 1 in 1000 frequency did not change with DPC sensitization.

What the library attached to individual cDNA molecules were unique molecular identifiers. TCRdb called the RACE reads again in MiXCR, with one record for every CDR3 protein. The sample shows 70,000 to 85,000 distinct CDR3 sequences, over 7% of them seen only once. This clonotype occurred a few times. The antigen remains unidentified. Sample time point: healthy volunteer bleed at 6 weeks. From whole blood left unfractionated, total RNA was extracted. Sequencing used whole blood. This receptor was obtained from a male donor in good health. Some clones in this sample may be carry-over from other donors' samples.

The CDR3 coding sequence is TGTGCCAGCAGCTTAGCTCCGGAAGAGACCCAGTACTTC. As protein: CASSLAPEETQYF. The rearrangement links TRBV7-7 to TRBJ2-5; no definite D call. The germline V gene encodes CDR1 SSHAT and CDR2 FNYEAQ (reference sequence). V was trimmed by 0 bases and J by 3 bases, leaving 5 bases between them. This CDR3 has 13 residues.